This T cell receptor (beta chain) comes out of a study of shared clonotypes between healthy human individuals. Study results and caveats: Tissue TCR repertoires likely differ from these blood-only repertoires. Shared clonotypes across all four donors exceeded non-shared ones in generation probability.

V trimming: 5 bases; J trimming: 3 bases; junction bases outside the gene matches: 9. The CDR3 runs to 16 residues. From germline, CDR1 is SGHVS and CDR2 FNYEAQ. As to this clone: Its target is unknown.

Using immunoSEQ multiplex PCR, the repertoire was profiled, and TCRdb retains in-frame clones only, with some absent. The sample yields over 75,000 clones, 60% to 70% seen once. The source of this sequence is a man aged 25-40 years in good health. This chain uses TRBV7-6 with TRBJ2-5, with 10 bases that match TRBD2. The sample comprised memory CD8+ T cells sorted from blood. As for subset: CD45RO+ cells pooled with CCR7-negative TemRA cells. The CDR3: CASSVNSGRMKETQYF. The CDR3 DNA reads TGTGCCAGCAGCGTTAATAGCGGGAGGATGAAAGAGACCCAGTACTTC.